This entry lists 28 T cell receptor beta chains sequenced from one sample in a study of human T cells and chemical hapten exposure (dated by TCRdb to 2020 to 2022). This sample's time point label indicates: patch test 3, about 24 weeks after DPC sensitization. The treatment or condition label here, explained by the study, means: therapeutic diphenylcyclopropenone sensitization with weekly scalp DPC. Library prep was done by RACE. TCRdb names NextSeq 500 as the instrument used. Using fastp at Q25 and MiXCR, TCRdb reprocessed the public reads and kept productive beta chains. When rows share a CDR3 protein, they turn into one entry using the most common DNA and genes. Counted in this sample were about 120,000 distinct CDR3 sequences; roughly 12% of them appeared once. Clones ranked in the top ten supply around 2.2% of the sample. The source was whole blood, collected in connection with sensitization to the hapten diphenylcyclopropenone (DPC). These receptors all stem from a woman aged 45-60 years with alopecia areata. Some clones in this sample may be carry-over from other donors' samples.

A few counts support this clonotype. This chain joins TRBV28 and TRBJ2-3; D is perhaps TRBD2 (6 bases). This CDR3 contains 13 residues. Germline V gives CDR1 MDHEN, CDR2 SYDVKM. The ends were cut back, 7 bases at V and 6 bases at J, with 14 bases in the middle. The chain's CDR3 is CASMRRGADTQYF. As DNA, the CDR3 is TGTGCCAGCATGAGGAGGGGCGCGGATACGCAGTATTTT.

The V gene is TRBV12-3 or TRBV12-4, the J gene TRBJ2-2; D is undetermined. V lost 7 bases, J lost 6 bases, and 12 bases lay in between. The CDR3 sequence is 13 residues long. In nucleotides, the CDR3 is TGTGCCAGCAACTACCGGTGGGCCGGGGAGCTGTTTTTT. Protein: CASNYRWAGELFF.

The chain is built from TRBV7-9 and TRBJ1-1, with D possibly being TRBD1 (5 bases). The CDR3 extends over 15 amino acids. Deletions cut 5 bases from V and 1 base from J, with 14 bases between. Germline values: CDR1 SEHNR, CDR2 FQNEAQ (reference sequence). CDR3 nucleotides: TGTGCCAGCAGCCCTCAGGGAGGGTCGAACACTGAAGCTTTCTTT. Protein sequence: CASSPQGGSNTEAFF.

The chain carries TRBV7-9 and TRBJ2-7, with a weak D call TRBD1 (6 bases). Germline V gives CDR1 SEHNR, CDR2 FQNEAQ (reference sequence). The CDR3 loop spans 15 amino acids. V was clipped by 5 bases and J by 2 bases, with 16 bases between them. Written as DNA, the CDR3 is TGTGCCAGCAGCCCCCCTGGACAGAGACCCTACGAGCAGTACTTC. Protein product: CASSPPGQRPYEQYF.

For this clonotype: Mismatch with germline at one junction end may stem from a read error. The V call is TRBV28, the J call TRBJ2-1; no clear D. This CDR3 has 16 amino acids. The germline V gene encodes CDR1 MDHEN and CDR2 SYDVKM. The CDR3 nucleotides are TGTGCCAGCAGTTTATATATGAACGTGATGAACAATGGGCAGTTCTTC. Its translation: CASSLYMNVMNNGQFF.

With respect to this clonotype: A much larger clone sits a single nucleotide away, making a read error possible. The genes are TRBV2 and TRBJ2-1; the D gene is possibly TRBD2 (9 bases). Per germline, CDR1 SNHLY and CDR2 FYNNEI. This CDR3 has 17 amino acids. CDR3 in amino acids: CASSEREGQGAYNQQFF. CDR3 coding DNA: TGTGCCAGCAGTGAGCGGGAGGGCCAGGGGGCCTACAATCAGCAGTTCTTC.

The table lists this clonotype with a few counts. J is TRBJ2-3 and V is TRBV7-9, with TRBD2 matching over 8 bases. V shed 1 base, J shed 6 bases, and the junction held 6 bases outside the gene matches. Germline CDR1 is SEHNR and CDR2 is FQNEAQ (reference sequence). The CDR3 is 15 residues long. The CDR3 loop is CASSLEAGVMDTQYF. The CDR3 DNA sequence: TGTGCCAGCAGCTTAGAAGCGGGAGTAATGGATACGCAGTATTTT.

The CDR3, as DNA: TGTGCCAGCAGCTTCGGACACGGGAGCAATCAGCCCCAGCATTTT. Amino acids: CASSFGHGSNQPQHF. V gene TRBV6-1 combines with J gene TRBJ1-5; possibly TRBD1 for D (5 bases). Trimming removed 6 bases at V and 1 base at J, with 13 bases between. Per the germline V gene, CDR1 is MNHNS and CDR2 is SASEGT. The CDR3 extends over 15 amino acids.

This sequence joins TRBV29-1 and TRBJ2-3; the match to TRBD2 covers 8 bases. The V gene end was trimmed by 4 bases and the J gene end by 5 bases; junction bases not matched to a gene: 14. This CDR3 has 16 residues. CDR1 and CDR2 (germline): SQVTM, ANQGSEA. The CDR3 DNA reads as TGCAGCGTTGGCGGAATGGGGCCTAGCGGGTTAGATACGCAGTATTTT. Amino acids: CSVGGMGPSGLDTQYF.

J is TRBJ1-6 and V is TRBV28, with 7 bases lining up with TRBD1. Germline-derived CDR1 and CDR2 are MDHEN and SYDVKM. The length of the CDR3 is 12 residues. V lost 6 bases to trimming and J lost 10 bases; unmatched junction nucleotides: 3. Written as DNA, the CDR3 is TGTGCCAGCAGCAGGGGGGGATCACCCCTCCACTTT. This codes for CASSRGGSPLHF.

This clonotype appeared a few times. V usage is TRBV6-6 and J usage is TRBJ1-1; possibly TRBD1 for D (6 bases). Trimming cost V 7 bases and J 1 base, with 10 bases left between them. CDR3 length: 13 amino acids. Per the germline V gene, CDR1 is MNHNY and CDR2 is SVGAGI (reference sequence). The CDR3 DNA follows: TGTGCCAGCATCATACAGGGGAACACTGAAGCTTTCTTT. Its protein product is CASIIQGNTEAFF.

This clonotype was observed a few times. V gene TRBV7-2 combines with J gene TRBJ1-3, with 7 bases aligning to TRBD1. The length of the CDR3 is 18 residues. The germline CDR1 and CDR2 sequences are SGHTA and FQGNSA. V was clipped by 0 bases and J by 0 bases; unmatched bases: 8. For the CDR3, the DNA is TGTGCCAGCAGCTTAGCGATTACCGGGACAGCCTCTGGAAACACCATATATTTT. It is translated as CASSLAITGTASGNTIYF.

The J gene is TRBJ2-3, the V gene TRBV11-2, with D unresolved. The CDR3 covers 19 residues. Germline-derived CDR1 and CDR2 are SGHAT and FQNNGV. Between the trimmed V and J ends, which lost 7 bases and 0 bases, there was a span of 26 bases. This chain's CDR3 is CASIFSRAASTSSTDTQYF. For the CDR3, the DNA is TGTGCCAGCATCTTTTCCCGGGCAGCCTCAACTTCTAGCACAGATACGCAGTATTTT.

This clonotype was seen only a few times. This chain uses TRBV15 with TRBJ1-1; tentatively, D is TRBD1 (5 bases). The CDR3 totals 14 residues. Trimming removed 1 base from V and 3 bases from J, with 9 bases in between. Germline values: CDR1 LNHNV, CDR2 YYDKDF (reference sequence). The CDR3 coding sequence is TGTGCCACCAGCAGAGTGGGGGGGGACACTGAAGCTTTCTTT. Translated: CATSRVGGDTEAFF.

This clonotype was detected only a few times. The chain carries TRBV29-1 and TRBJ2-3; D is unresolved. The germline gives CDR1 SQVTM, CDR2 ANQGSEA. The length of the CDR3 is 15 residues. Between the trimmed V and J ends, which lost 3 bases and 0 bases, there was a span of 13 bases. CDR3 in DNA: TGCAGCGTTGAGGCGTGGGAAGGAAGCACAGATACGCAGTATTTT. As protein: CSVEAWEGSTDTQYF.

This clonotype was found many times. The genes are TRBV6-5 and TRBJ1-6; TRBD1 agrees at 11 bases. The CDR3 is made up of 16 amino acids. V lost 4 bases, J lost 7 bases, and 6 bases stayed unmatched. Germline CDR1 MNHEY, CDR2 SVGAGI. CDR3 sequence reads: CASSSGQGAGNSPLHF. As DNA, the CDR3 is TGTGCCAGCAGTTCCGGACAGGGGGCTGGAAATTCACCCCTCCACTTT.

This chain connects TRBV14 to TRBJ1-2; D is unresolved. The germline V gene encodes CDR1 SGHDN and CDR2 FVKESK. The CDR3 extends over 13 amino acids. The ends were cut back, 3 bases at V and 3 bases at J, with 8 bases in the middle. In DNA, the CDR3 is TGTGCCAGCAGCCACGTGACCCACTATGGCTACACCTTC. This encodes CASSHVTHYGYTF. Filled out from reference TRBV14 and TRBJ1-2, the complete variable domain reads EAGVTQFPSHSVIEKGQTVTLRCDPISGHDNLYWYRRVMGKEIKFLLHFVKESKQDESGMPNNRFLAERTGGTYSTLKVQPAELEDSGVYFCASSHVTHYGYTFGSGTRLTVV.

This clonotype was seen repeatedly, ten times or more. V usage is TRBV29-1 and J usage is TRBJ2-7, with 7 bases matching TRBD2. This CDR3 has 11 amino acids. The germline gives CDR1 SQVTM, CDR2 ANQGSEA. Losses at the gene ends were 4 bases for V and 5 bases for J; bases not matched to a gene: 2. In DNA, the CDR3 is TGCAGCGTTGCAGGGAGGGACGAGCAGTACTTC. This translates into CSVAGRDEQYF.

The chain has TRBV4-1 and TRBJ2-5; D may be TRBD1 or TRBD2 (7 bases each). V was clipped by 1 base and J by 5 bases, with 17 bases between them. CDR1 is MGHRA, CDR2 YSYEKL, per germline. This CDR3 region has 16 residues. Here the CDR3 DNA reads TGCGCCAGCAGCCAAGGCCGGGGAGGGGGCCGCGAGACCCAGTACTTC. It codes for CASSQGRGGGRETQYF.

V is TRBV7-9 and J is TRBJ2-2; D might be TRBD2 (5 bases). This CDR3 comprises 13 residues. V lost 8 bases to trimming and J lost 1 base, with 8 bases between them. From germline, CDR1 is SEHNR and CDR2 FQNEAQ (reference sequence). This CDR3 reads CASHGGNTGELFF. CDR3 coding DNA: TGTGCCAGCCATGGAGGGAACACCGGGGAGCTGTTTTTT. The whole variable domain, remainder taken from reference TRBV7-9 and TRBJ2-2, is DTGVSQNPRHKITKRGQNVTFRCDPISEHNRLYWYRQTLGQGPEFLTYFQNEAQLEKSRLLSDRFSAERPKGSFSTLEIQRTEQGDSAMYLCASHGGNTGELFFGEGSRLTVL.

The CDR3: CASRQGSSGELFF. Here the CDR3 DNA reads TGTGCCAGCAGGCAGGGGTCCTCCGGGGAGCTGTTTTTT. This rearrangement joins TRBV2 to TRBJ2-2; D might be TRBD1 (6 bases). This CDR3 is 13 amino acids long. The V gene's germline CDR1 is SNHLY and CDR2 FYNNEI. The ends were cut back, 6 bases at V and 6 bases at J, with 11 bases in the middle.

This rearrangement joins TRBV20-1 to TRBJ1-1; D ambiguous. Trimming removed 6 bases at V and 2 bases at J, with 10 bases between. The V gene's germline CDR1 is DFQATT and CDR2 SNEGSKA (reference sequence). There are 12 residues in the CDR3. CDR3 residues: CSAARPNTEAFF. DNA of the CDR3: TGCAGTGCAGCCCGCCCCAACACTGAAGCTTTCTTT.

This clonotype occurred a few times. This sequence joins TRBV27 and TRBJ1-4; TRBD1 is a possible D gene (6 bases). Germline V gene sequence: CDR1 MNHEY, CDR2 SMNVEV (reference sequence). V was clipped by 3 bases and J by 3 bases, with 8 bases between them. The length of the CDR3 is 14 residues. The CDR3 region has the DNA TGTGCCAGCAGTTTCGGACAGTCTAATGAAAAACTGTTTTTT. Protein product: CASSFGQSNEKLFF.

This clonotype was detected ten times or more. This chain joins TRBV11-2 and TRBJ2-7, with D perhaps matching TRBD1 (6 bases). Germline values: CDR1 SGHAT, CDR2 FQNNGV. The V end lost 7 bases, the J end lost 1 base, and 14 bases lay between the germline ends. There are 14 residues in the CDR3. The DNA for the CDR3 is TGTGCCAGCACCCCATTTAGGGGGTCCTACGAGCAGTACTTC. This sequence encodes CASTPFRGSYEQYF.

This clonotype came up many times. The rearrangement uses TRBV6-1 and TRBJ1-5; the match to TRBD1 covers 7 bases. The CDR3 extends over 14 amino acids. Germline V gene lookup returns CDR1 MNHNS and CDR2 SASEGT. V shed 1 base, J shed 5 bases, and the junction held 2 bases outside the gene matches. CDR3 sequence reads: CASSEGQGDQPQHF. The CDR3 DNA follows: TGTGCCAGCAGTGAAGGACAGGGCGATCAGCCCCAGCATTTT.

V is TRBV5-4 and J is TRBJ1-4; the D is unclear. This CDR3 spans 14 amino acids. V shed 4 bases and J shed 8 bases, with 15 bases lying between them. The germline gives CDR1 SGHNT, CDR2 YYREEE (reference sequence). In nucleotides, the CDR3 is TGTGCCAGCAGCCAGACGAGGGATATGGAAAAACTGTTTTTT. Amino acids: CASSQTRDMEKLFF. The full variable domain, completed using reference TRBV5-4 and TRBJ1-4, is ETGVTQSPTHLIKTRGQQVTLRCSSQSGHNTVSWYQQALGQGPQFIFQYYREEENGRGNFPPRFSGLQFPNYSSELNVNALELDDSALYLCASSQTRDMEKLFFGSGTQLSVL.

This chain uses TRBV12-3 or TRBV12-4 with TRBJ1-1; possibly TRBD1 for D (6 bases). CDR3 length equals 13 residues. The germline V and J ends were trimmed by 8 bases and 5 bases, with 15 bases remaining between them. The CDR3 protein is CASAGQTGTEAFF. In nucleotides, the CDR3 is TGTGCCAGCGCGGGACAAACGGGGACTGAAGCTTTCTTT.

J is TRBJ2-4 and V is TRBV6-2 or TRBV6-3; D remains ambiguous. Germline V gene data show CDR1 as MNHEY and CDR2 as SVGEGT. This CDR3 has 13 amino acids. V lost 2 bases, J lost 6 bases, and 8 bases lay in between. In DNA form, the CDR3 reads TGTGCCAGCAGTTACGCCAGTTCAAACATTCAGTACTTC. It yields the protein CASSYASSNIQYF.